The entry below describes one TCR beta chain. There are 14 residues in the CDR3. Germline V gives CDR1 SGDLS, CDR2 YYNGEE. Trimming removed 5 bases from V and 7 bases from J; junction bases left unmatched: 8. Time point given: after neoadjuvant nivolumab, at surgical resection. Stage II-IVA oral cavity squamous cell carcinoma was new and untreated by systemic or radiation therapy. Patients had HPV-negative, locally advanced oral cavity squamous cell carcinoma. Blood cells were analyzed directly, without culture or expansion. The data originate from a study of neoadjuvant anti-PD-1 for oral cavity cancer. On the study more broadly: Patients without progression received a fourth nivolumab dose around day 43, then surgical resection on days 50-56.

TCRdb's copy holds only in-frame clones and misses some; the assay was immunoSEQ multiplex PCR. The sample lists about 32,000 clones; roughly 80% were seen once. The sequences come from PBMCs, collected after nivolumab (anti-PD-1) treatment. The chain combines TRBV9 with TRBJ1-1, with TRBD1 matching over 10 bases. The receptor comes from a person aged 35 to 85 with oral cavity squamous cell carcinoma. CDR3 bases: TGTGCCAGCAGTAACCGGGACAGGGGTCTTGAAGCTTTCTTT. This sequence encodes CASSNRDRGLEAFF. Full variable domain (missing parts from reference TRBV9 and TRBJ1-1): DSGVTQTPKHLITATGQRVTLRCSPRSGDLSVYWYQQSLDQGLQFLIQYYNGEERAKGNILERFSAQQFPDLHSELNLSSLELGDSALYFCASSNRDRGLEAFFGQGTRLTVV.